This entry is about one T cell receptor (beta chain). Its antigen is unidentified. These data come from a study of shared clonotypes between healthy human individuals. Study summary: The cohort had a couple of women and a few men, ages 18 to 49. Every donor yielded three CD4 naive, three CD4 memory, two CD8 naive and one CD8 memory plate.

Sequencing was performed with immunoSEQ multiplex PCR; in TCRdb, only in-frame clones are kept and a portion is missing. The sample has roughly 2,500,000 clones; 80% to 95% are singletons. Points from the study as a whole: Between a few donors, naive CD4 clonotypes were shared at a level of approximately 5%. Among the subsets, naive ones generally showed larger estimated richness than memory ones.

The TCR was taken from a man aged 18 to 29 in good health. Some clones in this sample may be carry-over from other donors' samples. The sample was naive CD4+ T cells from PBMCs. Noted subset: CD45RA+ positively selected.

CDR3 in amino acids: CASSQDLRLAGGGYEQYF. Here the CDR3 DNA reads TGTGCCAGCAGCCAAGATCTTCGGCTAGCGGGGGGAGGCTACGAGCAGTACTTC. This rearrangement joins TRBV4-2 to TRBJ2-7, with 11 bases lining up with TRBD2. The length of the CDR3 is 18 residues. Germline values: CDR1 LGHNA, CDR2 YNFKEQ. V lost 0 bases to trimming and J lost 3 bases; unmatched junction nucleotides: 10.